Following are 5 T cell receptor beta chains from one sample sequenced in a study of CD8 T cells in Susac syndrome (dated by TCRdb to 2018 to 2020). Libraries came from the immunoSEQ multiplex PCR assay. RNA was extracted with the RNeasy kit and roughly 0.45 to 1 ug was reverse transcribed using random hexamers. TCRdb took the public reads, trimmed them with fastp at Q25, ran MiXCR for clone calling and kept in-frame beta chains. Rows with one shared CDR3 protein collapse into an entry with the most common genes and DNA. This sample gives approximately 160,000 distinct CDR3 sequences in total; roughly 95% of them show up just once. Around 0.093% of the sample rests with the top ten. Sequencing was performed on CD4+ T cells from PBMCs. These receptors came from a human donor with multiple sclerosis.

The chain links TRBV29-1 to TRBJ2-5; D unresolved. The CDR3 runs 13 residues. The V gene's germline CDR1 is SQVTM and CDR2 ANQGSEA. V gave up 5 bases and J gave up 2 bases, with 12 bases separating them. The CDR3 is CSVQTHGQETQYF. In DNA, the CDR3 is TGCAGCGTTCAGACACACGGACAAGAGACCCAGTACTTC.

The chain recombines TRBV3-1 with TRBJ1-4; D not resolved. Germline CDR1 LGHDT, CDR2 YNNKEL (reference sequence). The CDR3 has 15 amino acids. V lost 4 bases to trimming and J lost 7 bases, with 16 bases between them. In DNA, the CDR3 is TGTGCCAGCAGCCGAAACCCAAGGGAGGGTGAAAAACTGTTTTTT. Encoded protein: CASSRNPREGEKLFF. Full variable domain (missing parts from reference TRBV3-1 and TRBJ1-4): DTAVSQTPKYLVTQMGNDKSIKCEQNLGHDTMYWYKQDSKKFLKIMFSYNNKELIINETVPNRFSPKSPDKAHLNLHINSLELGDSAVYFCASSRNPREGEKLFFGSGTQLSVL.

In DNA, the CDR3 is TGTGCCAGCAGTCCTCAAGCTAGCGGAGAAAACATTCAGTACTTC. Protein: CASSPQASGENIQYF. This sequence joins TRBV12-3 or TRBV12-4 and TRBJ2-4; 7 nucleotides align to TRBD2. The CDR3 has 15 amino acids. Unmatched junction bases numbered 9, after V lost 5 bases and J lost 5 bases.

This rearrangement joins TRBV20-1 to TRBJ1-5; D gene unclear. Trimming cost V 7 bases and J 2 bases, with 12 bases left between them. The CDR3 sequence is 13 residues long. Germline V CDR1 and CDR2: DFQATT, SNEGSKA (reference sequence). CDR3 in amino acids: CSVRGDGNQPQHF. The DNA for the CDR3 is TGCAGTGTCCGGGGAGATGGCAATCAGCCCCAGCATTTT.

The genes are TRBV29-1 and TRBJ1-5; 7 bases match TRBD1. The CDR3 contains 12 residues. In germline, CDR1 is SQVTM, CDR2 ANQGSEA. V shed 5 bases and J 5 bases; nucleotides not matched to a gene: 3. Here the CDR3 DNA reads TGCAGCGTTCAGGGGGATGATCAGCCCCAGCATTTT. Protein product: CSVQGDDQPQHF.